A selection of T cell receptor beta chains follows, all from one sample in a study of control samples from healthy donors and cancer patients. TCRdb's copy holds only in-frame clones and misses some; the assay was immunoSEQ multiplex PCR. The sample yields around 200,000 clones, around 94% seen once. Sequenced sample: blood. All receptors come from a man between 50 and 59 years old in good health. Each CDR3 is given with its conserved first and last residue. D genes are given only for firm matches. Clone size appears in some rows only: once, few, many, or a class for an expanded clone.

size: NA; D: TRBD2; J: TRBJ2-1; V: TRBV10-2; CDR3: CASSEPGLVLIHEQFF; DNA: TGCGCCAGCAGTGAGCCGGGACTAGTTTTAATTCATGAGCAGTTCTTC
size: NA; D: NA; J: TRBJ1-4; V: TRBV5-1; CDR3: CASSPTGVLNEKLFF; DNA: TGCGCCAGCAGCCCAACGGGGGTACTAAATGAAAAACTGTTTTTT
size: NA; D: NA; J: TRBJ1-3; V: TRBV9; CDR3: CASSGRGSGNTIYF; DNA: TGTGCCAGCAGCGGACGGGGTAGTGGAAACACCATATATTTT
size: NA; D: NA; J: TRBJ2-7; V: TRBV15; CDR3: CATSRVRGSAYEQYF; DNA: TGTGCCACCAGCAGAGTAAGGGGGTCCGCCTACGAGCAGTACTTC
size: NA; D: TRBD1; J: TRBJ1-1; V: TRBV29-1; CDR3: CSVVSGGTEAFF; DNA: TGCAGCGTTGTCTCAGGGGGCACTGAAGCTTTCTTT
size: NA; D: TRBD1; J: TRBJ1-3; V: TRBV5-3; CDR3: CARSLETGQGTGNTIYF; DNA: TGTGCCAGAAGCTTGGAGACAGGGCAAGGGACTGGAAACACCATATATTTT
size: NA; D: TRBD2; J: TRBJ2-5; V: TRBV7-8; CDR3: CASSLRWLAGRETQYF; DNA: TGTGCCAGCAGCTTACGATGGCTAGCGGGGAGAGAGACCCAGTACTTC
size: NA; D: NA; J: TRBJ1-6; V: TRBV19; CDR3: CASSMVGGSGASNSPLHF; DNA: TGTGCCAGTAGTATGGTCGGCGGGTCAGGAGCATCTAATTCACCCCTCCACTTT
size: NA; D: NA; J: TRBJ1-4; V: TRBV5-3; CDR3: CARSLGRAGRVVGEKLFF; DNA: TGTGCCAGAAGCTTGGGAAGGGCAGGGAGGGTTGTGGGTGAAAAACTGTTTTTT
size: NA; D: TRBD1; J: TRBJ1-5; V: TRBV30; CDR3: CAFDRDSNQPQHF; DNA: TGTGCCTTCGACAGGGATAGCAATCAGCCCCAGCATTTT
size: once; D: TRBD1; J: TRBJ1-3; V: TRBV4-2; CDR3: CASSQSGTAGNTIYF; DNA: TGTGCCAGCAGCCAATCCGGGACAGCTGGAAACACCATATATTTT
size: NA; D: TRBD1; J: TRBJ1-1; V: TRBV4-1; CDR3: CASSAQGASTEAFF; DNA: TGCGCCAGCAGCGCACAGGGGGCGAGTACTGAAGCTTTCTTT
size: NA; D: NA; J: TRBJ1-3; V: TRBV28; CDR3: CASRPPSGSGNTIYF; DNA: TGTGCCAGCAGGCCCCCCTCAGGGTCTGGAAACACCATATATTTT
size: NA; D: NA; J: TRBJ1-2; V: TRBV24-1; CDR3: CATSDSSREGYTF; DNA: TGTGCCACCAGTGATTCATCCAGGGAAGGCTACACCTTC
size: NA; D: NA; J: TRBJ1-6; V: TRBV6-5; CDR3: CASSYGAGNSPLHF; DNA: TGTGCCAGCAGTTACGGGGCAGGGAATTCACCCCTCCACTTT
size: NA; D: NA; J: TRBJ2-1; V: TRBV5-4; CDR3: CASSLAEKGGNEQFF; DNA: TGTGCCAGCAGCTTGGCCGAGAAGGGGGGGAATGAGCAGTTCTTC
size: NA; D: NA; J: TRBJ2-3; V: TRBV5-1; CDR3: CASSLLNPRTDTQYF; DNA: TGCGCCAGCAGCTTGCTGAACCCCCGCACAGATACGCAGTATTTT
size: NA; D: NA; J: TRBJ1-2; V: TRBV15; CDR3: CATSRDTLRQTFNYGYTF; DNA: TGTGCCACCAGCAGAGATACCCTTCGACAGACTTTTAACTATGGCTACACCTTC
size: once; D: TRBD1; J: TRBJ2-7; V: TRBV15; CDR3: CATSTPGTDSTYEQYF; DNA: TGTGCCACCAGCACCCCCGGGACAGACTCTACCTACGAGCAGTACTTC
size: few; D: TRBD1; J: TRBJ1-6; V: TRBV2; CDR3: CASSFDRVGNSPLHF; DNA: TGTGCCAGCTCTTTTGACAGGGTTGGTAATTCACCCCTCCACTTT
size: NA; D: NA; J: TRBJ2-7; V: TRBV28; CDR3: CASSLSPQAGYEQYF; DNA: TGTGCCAGCAGTTTATCCCCGCAGGCCGGCTACGAGCAGTACTTC
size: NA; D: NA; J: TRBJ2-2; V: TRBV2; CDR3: CASSERGLLNTGELFF; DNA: TGTGCCAGCAGTGAAAGGGGTCTTCTGAACACCGGAGAGCTGTTTTTT
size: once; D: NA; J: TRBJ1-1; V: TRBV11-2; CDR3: CASSLNSGTEAFF; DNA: TGTGCCAGCAGCTTAAATAGCGGAACTGAAGCTTTCTTT
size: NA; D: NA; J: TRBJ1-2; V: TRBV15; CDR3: CATSREPRQAPFRGYTF; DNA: TGTGCCACCAGCAGAGAACCTCGACAGGCCCCGTTCCGTGGCTACACCTTC
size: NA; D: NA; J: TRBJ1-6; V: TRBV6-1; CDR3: CASSDPGNSPLHF; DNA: TGTGCCAGCAGTGACCCCGGGAATTCACCCCTCCACTTT
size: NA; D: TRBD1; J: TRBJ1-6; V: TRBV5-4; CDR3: CASSSADRGLNSPLHF; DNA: TGTGCCAGCAGCTCCGCCGACAGGGGTCTTAATTCACCCCTCCACTTT
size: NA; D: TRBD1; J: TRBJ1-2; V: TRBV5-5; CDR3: CASSRQGINYGYTF; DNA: TGTGCCAGCAGTCGACAGGGGATAAACTATGGCTACACCTTC
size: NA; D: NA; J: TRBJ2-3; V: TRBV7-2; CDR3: CASSLVLLVADTQYF; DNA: TGTGCCAGCAGCTTAGTCTTATTAGTCGCAGATACGCAGTATTTT
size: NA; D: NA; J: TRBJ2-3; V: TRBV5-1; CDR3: CASSGGGQVLFRTDTQYF; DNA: TGCGCCAGCAGCGGTGGAGGGCAAGTCTTATTCCGCACAGATACGCAGTATTTT
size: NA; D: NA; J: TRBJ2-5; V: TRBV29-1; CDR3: CSVSRQARETQYF; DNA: TGCAGCGTTAGTCGTCAAGCAAGAGAGACCCAGTACTTC
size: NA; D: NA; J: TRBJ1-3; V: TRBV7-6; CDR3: CASSLRGGGNSGNTIYF; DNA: TGTGCCAGCAGCTTAAGGGGGGGTGGAAACTCTGGAAACACCATATATTTT
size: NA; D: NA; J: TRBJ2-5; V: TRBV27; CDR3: CASSLRFGRETQYF; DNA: TGTGCCAGCAGTTTAAGGTTCGGACGGGAGACCCAGTACTTC
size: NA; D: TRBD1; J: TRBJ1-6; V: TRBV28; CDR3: CASATGTANSPLHF; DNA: TGTGCCAGCGCGACCGGGACAGCCAATTCACCCCTCCACTTT
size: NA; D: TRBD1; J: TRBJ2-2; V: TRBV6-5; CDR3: CASRQGITGELFF; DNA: TGTGCCAGCAGACAGGGGATAACCGGGGAGCTGTTTTTT
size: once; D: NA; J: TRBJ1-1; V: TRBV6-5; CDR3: CASGITGRPEAFF; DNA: TGTGCCAGCGGGATTACAGGGAGGCCTGAAGCTTTCTTT
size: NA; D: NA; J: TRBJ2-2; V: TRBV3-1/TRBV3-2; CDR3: CASSQGQVYTGELFF; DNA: TGTGCCAGCAGCCAAGGACAGGTCTACACCGGGGAGCTGTTTTTT
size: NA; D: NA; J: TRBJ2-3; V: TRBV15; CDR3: CATSRARQDAQYF; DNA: TGTGCCACCAGCAGAGCCCGACAGGACGCGCAGTATTTT
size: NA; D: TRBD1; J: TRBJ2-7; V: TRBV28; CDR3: CASSSGYGTGAIYEQYF; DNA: TGTGCCAGCAGTTCAGGGTACGGGACAGGGGCTATCTACGAGCAGTACTTC
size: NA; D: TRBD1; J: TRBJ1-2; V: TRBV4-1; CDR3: CASRPPGQGNYGYTF; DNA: TGCGCCAGCAGGCCACCGGGACAGGGGAACTATGGCTACACCTTC
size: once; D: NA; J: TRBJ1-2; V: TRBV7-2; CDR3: CASTLRDTNYGYTF; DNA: TGTGCCAGCACCCTCCGGGACACTAACTATGGCTACACCTTC
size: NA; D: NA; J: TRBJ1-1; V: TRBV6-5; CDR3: CAGGSITEAFF; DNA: TGTGCCGGAGGGTCTATCACTGAAGCTTTCTTT
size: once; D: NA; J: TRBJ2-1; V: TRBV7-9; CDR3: CASSLGTGPYNEQFF; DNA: TGTGCCAGCAGCTTAGGGACTGGCCCCTACAATGAGCAGTTCTTC
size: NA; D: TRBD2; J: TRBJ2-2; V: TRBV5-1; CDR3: CASSSGTSGANTGELFF; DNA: TGCGCCAGCAGTTCCGGGACTAGCGGGGCGAACACCGGGGAGCTGTTTTTT